This TCR beta chain was profiled in a study of T cells after yellow fever vaccination (dated by TCRdb to the late 2010s). Regarding the study in general: Libraries from fractions with low cell numbers were prepared with the SMART-Seq v4 Ultra Low Input RNA kit. To follow T-cell clones before and after primary and booster YFV17D yellow fever vaccination, bulk TCR alpha and beta repertoires were sequenced over time. Two healthy male donors, one aged 18 to 29 and one aged 30 to 39 years, were included in the cohort. Blood was drawn at multiple timepoints before and after primary and secondary immunization, with bulk PBMC replicates and cell subsets isolated.

TCR cDNA was synthesized by 5'RACE template switching, which introduced a universal primer site and unique molecular identifiers. Priming of cDNA synthesis was performed from both the TCR alpha and TCR beta constant segments. Library amplification involved two PCR steps, and the second step added sample barcodes and sequencing adapters. Sequencing of libraries was performed on Illumina HiSeq 2500 (2x100 bp) or NovaSeq (2x150 bp). Turning to the authors' computational methods: Demultiplexing of reads and collapsing into UMI consensus sequences were performed with MIGEC, and V(D)J alignment was carried out with MiXCR. Vaccine-responding clonotypes were defined with edgeR using replicate PBMC samples, requiring FDR below 0.01 and a log2 fold change above 5 up to day 15. Each bulk clonotype received a CD4 or CD8 identity based on whether the sequenced CD4 or CD8 repertoire contained that clonotype at higher abundance. TCRdb took the public reads, trimmed them with fastp at Q25, ran MiXCR for clone calling and kept in-frame beta chains. Every CDR3 protein is listed once, alongside the most common genes and DNA of its rows. TCRdb assigned the V and J calls; the authors' analysis was not used. Here the sample has 60,000 to 75,000 distinct CDR3 sequences; about 6.5% occur a single time. The top ten hold approximately 35% of the sample.

This clonotype was counted ten times or more. Its target antigen remains unknown. One base away there is no much larger clone; base qualities are not given. Taken from cysteine to valine, the CDR3 has 13 residues. Solely the CDR3 DNA is kept, with 39 bases framed from the first base. CDR1 and CDR2, looked up from the germline V gene (reference sequence), are DFQATT and SNEGSKA. The germline ends are 11 bases apart after V is trimmed by 2 bases and J by 3 bases. Overall results and qualifications from the work: The secondary T-cell response was found to be weaker but faster than the primary response, with a peak reached on day 5 rather than on day 15. Computational filtering was needed because FACS-sorted repertoires could contain abundant contaminating clonotypes from the bulk population. Most clones expanded after primary vaccination were re-detected after the booster (around 96% of CD4 and roughly 87% of CD8), suggesting broad memory maintenance. Because only two donors were included in the study, the extent to which the findings can be generalized is limited. A small share of clonotypes occurred in both CD4 and CD8 compartments, likely arising from convergent recombination.

The treatment or condition tag for this specimen amounts to: live attenuated yellow fever vaccine strain. PBMCs were isolated from peripheral blood using a standard Ficoll-Paque protocol. Dynabeads CD4 and CD8 positive selection kits were used to isolate the CD4 and CD8 T-cell fractions. RNA was extracted with TriZol from bulk PBMCs, CD4 and CD8 fractions, and dextramer-positive and dextramer-negative fractions. Recombination joined TRBV20-1 with TRBJ2-7; no D gene is confidently identified. Sequenced material: CD8+ T cells sorted from PBMCs, taken approximately 47 days after the first yellow fever vaccination. The clonotype comes from a man younger than 30 who received the YFV17D yellow fever vaccine. For the CDR3, the sequence is CSARTQINYEQYV. The nucleotide sequence reads as follows: TGCAGTGCTAGAACCCAGATAAACTACGAGCAGTACGTC.